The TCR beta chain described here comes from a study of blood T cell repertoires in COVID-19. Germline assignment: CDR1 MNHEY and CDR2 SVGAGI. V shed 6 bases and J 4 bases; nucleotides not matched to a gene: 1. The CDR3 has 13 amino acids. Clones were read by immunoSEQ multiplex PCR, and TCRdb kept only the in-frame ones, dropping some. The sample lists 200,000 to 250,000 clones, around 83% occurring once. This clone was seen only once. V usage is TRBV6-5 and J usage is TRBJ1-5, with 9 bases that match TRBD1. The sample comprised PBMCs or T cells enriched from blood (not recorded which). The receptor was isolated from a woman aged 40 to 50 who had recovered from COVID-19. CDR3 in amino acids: CASSGTGNQPQHF. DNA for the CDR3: TGTGCCAGCAGCGGGACAGGGAATCAGCCCCAGCATTTT.